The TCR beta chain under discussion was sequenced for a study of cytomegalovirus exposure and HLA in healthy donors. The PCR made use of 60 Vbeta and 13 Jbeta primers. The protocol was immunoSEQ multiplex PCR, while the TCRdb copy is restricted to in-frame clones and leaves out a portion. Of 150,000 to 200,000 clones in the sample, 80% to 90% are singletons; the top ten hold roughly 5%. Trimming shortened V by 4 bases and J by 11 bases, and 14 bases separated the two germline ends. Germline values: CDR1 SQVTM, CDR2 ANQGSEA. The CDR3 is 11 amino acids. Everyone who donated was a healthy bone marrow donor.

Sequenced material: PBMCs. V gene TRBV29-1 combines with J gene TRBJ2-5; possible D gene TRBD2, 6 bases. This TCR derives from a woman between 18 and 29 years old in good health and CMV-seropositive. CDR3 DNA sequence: TGCAGCGTTGCTGGGACGGGGGAGCAGTACTTC. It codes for CSVAGTGEQYF.